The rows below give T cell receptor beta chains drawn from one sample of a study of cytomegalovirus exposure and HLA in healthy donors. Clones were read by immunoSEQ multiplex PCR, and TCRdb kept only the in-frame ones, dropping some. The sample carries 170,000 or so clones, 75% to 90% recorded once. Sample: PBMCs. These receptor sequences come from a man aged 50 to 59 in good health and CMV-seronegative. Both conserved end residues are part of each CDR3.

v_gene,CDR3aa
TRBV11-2,CASSTRSGGLNNEQFF
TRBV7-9,CSSSSSGGETEAFF
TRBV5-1,CASSPMDRVNTEAFF
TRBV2,CASSDRGSGNTIYF
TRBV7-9,CASRGRGREEEKLFF
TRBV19,CASSLSSDEKLFF
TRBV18,CASSPIWREASYEQYF
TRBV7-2,CASSLRSGTSGGKTYEQYF
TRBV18,CASSPYRGRETQYF
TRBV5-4,CASSRNNPIYGYTF
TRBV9,CASSVGVVNEQFF
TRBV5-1,CASSHQRQGGYGYTF
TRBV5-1,CASSLYEDGGTYEQYF
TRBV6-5,CASSYSPSGSIWYF
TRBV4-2,CASSQDWASSTDTQYF
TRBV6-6,CASSYGDSSYEQYF
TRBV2,CASSQQVNEQFF
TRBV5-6,CASSLVSRRTNEKLFF
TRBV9,CASSVELAARGYTF
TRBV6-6,CASGPVEVSNQPQHF
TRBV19,CASSLQWGFPNTEAFF
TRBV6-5,CASSSPGGRNTEAFF
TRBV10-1,CASRGQGANVLTF
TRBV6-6,CASSYLGVRGQPQHF
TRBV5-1,CASSLLGDNEKLFF
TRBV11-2,CASSELAGVVGTDTQYF
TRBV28,CASSFTRTSGRFSYNEQFF
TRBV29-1,CSVFGPRGTEAFF